This entry lists 9 T cell receptor beta chains sequenced from one sample in a study of cytotoxic CD8 clonotypes in ibrutinib-treated CLL. Profiling relied on immunoSEQ multiplex PCR, and the TCRdb table lists in-frame clones only, not all of them. The repertoire consists of about 130,000 clones, with 70% to 80% occurring once and the leading ten covering 4.5% to 6%. Here the sequenced sample was PBMCs, taken after 24 months of ibrutinib treatment. The receptors derive from a human donor with chronic lymphocytic leukemia.

The CDR3 DNA sequence: TGTGCCAGTAGTACCATCGGACAGGGGAGTTACGAGCAGTACTTC. It specifies CASSTIGQGSYEQYF. V and J are TRBV19 and TRBJ2-7, with TRBD1 matching over 9 bases. The V gene's germline CDR1 is LNHDA and CDR2 SQIVND (reference sequence). This CDR3 spans 15 amino acids. The junction had 8 bases not matched to a gene; V was cut back by 4 bases and J by 4 bases.

The rearrangement uses TRBV7-2 and TRBJ2-7; TRBD1 agrees at 7 bases. Looked up from germline, CDR1 is SGHTA and CDR2 is FQGNSA. V lost 3 bases and J lost 7; bases outside the gene matches: 9. The CDR3 contains 14 residues. CDR3 DNA: TGTGCCAGCAGCTTGTGGAAGGGGGCTGGGGAGCAGTACTTC. As protein: CASSLWKGAGEQYF.

The chain has TRBV5-6 and TRBJ2-3, with D maybe TRBD1 (5 bases). V was shortened by 6 bases and J by 1 base, with 15 bases between the two germline ends. The CDR3 length is 15 residues. Germline loops: CDR1 SGHDT, CDR2 YYEEEE. The CDR3 loop reads CASMPGPGRTDTQYF. CDR3 DNA sequence: TGTGCCAGCATGCCCGGGCCAGGGCGCACAGATACGCAGTATTTT.

The CDR3 DNA sequence: TGTGCCAGCTCACCACCACAAGCGGGGGGCGGCTATGGCTACACCTTC. Translated, it gives CASSPPQAGGGYGYTF. V is TRBV18 and J is TRBJ1-2; perhaps TRBD1 as D (6 bases). The CDR3 consists of 16 residues. The germline V gene encodes CDR1 KGHSH and CDR2 LQKENI. Trimming left V 0 bases short and J 4 bases short, with 15 bases between.

CDR3 sequence reads: CASSPPSTDTQYF. The CDR3 nucleotides are TGTGCCAGCAGCCCCCCTAGCACAGATACGCAGTATTTT. This chain uses TRBV5-4 with TRBJ2-3; D is ambiguous. Germline V gives CDR1 SGHNT, CDR2 YYREEE (reference sequence). Trimming left V 4 bases short and J 0 bases short, with 6 bases between. The CDR3 extends over 13 amino acids. Full variable domain (rest looked up from reference TRBV5-4 and TRBJ2-3): ETGVTQSPTHLIKTRGQQVTLRCSSQSGHNTVSWYQQALGQGPQFIFQYYREEENGRGNFPPRFSGLQFPNYSSELNVNALELDDSALYLCASSPPSTDTQYFGPGTRLTVL.

The chain links TRBV5-1 to TRBJ1-3; D possibly corresponds to TRBD1 (5 bases). The CDR3 is 16 amino acids. Looked up from germline, CDR1 is SGHRS and CDR2 is YFSETQ. V shed 4 bases and J shed 1 base, with 15 bases lying between them. CDR3 DNA: TGCGCCAGCAGCCTGGGTAGCGGGGGATCTGGAAACACCATATATTTT. Its translation: CASSLGSGGSGNTIYF.

V and J are TRBV11-3 and TRBJ2-5, with D hard to call. The CDR3 length is 13 residues. CDR1 SGHNT and CDR2 YENEEA come from the germline V gene. With 3 bases removed from V and 5 bases from J, the gap between germline ends came to 10 bases. The CDR3 sequence is CASSFSSWETQYF. The CDR3 DNA sequence: TGTGCCAGCAGCTTCTCTAGTTGGGAGACCCAGTACTTC. The full variable domain, rest sourced from reference TRBV11-3 and TRBJ2-5, is EAGVVQSPRYKIIEKKQPVAFWCNPISGHNTLYWYLQNLGQGPELLIRYENEEAVDDSQLPKDRFSAERLKGVDSTLKIQPAELGDSAVYLCASSFSSWETQYFGPGTRLLVL.

The gene calls are TRBV19 and TRBJ1-1; a weak D match, TRBD1 (5 bases). Deletions cut 6 bases from V and 3 bases from J, with 11 bases between. CDR1 is LNHDA, CDR2 SQIVND, per germline (reference sequence). There are 13 residues in the CDR3. CDR3 sequence: CASSPTGHTEAFF. The CDR3 region has the DNA TGTGCCAGTAGCCCCACGGGGCACACTGAAGCTTTCTTT.

This clone was detected once. V is TRBV28 and J is TRBJ1-4; a possible D gene is TRBD1 (5 bases). The germline V and J ends were trimmed by 10 bases and 5 bases, with 17 bases remaining between them. Germline CDR1 reads MDHEN; CDR2 reads SYDVKM. The CDR3 consists of 14 residues. The CDR3 is CATRPGGTNEKLFF. CDR3 in DNA: TGTGCCACCCGCCCCGGGGGAACGAATGAAAAACTGTTTTTT. The whole variable domain, remainder taken from reference TRBV28 and TRBJ1-4, is DVKVTQSSRYLVKRTGEKVFLECVQDMDHENMFWYRQDPGLGLRLIYFSYDVKMKEKGDIPEGYSVSREKKERFSLILESASTNQTSMYLCATRPGGTNEKLFFGSGTQLSVL.